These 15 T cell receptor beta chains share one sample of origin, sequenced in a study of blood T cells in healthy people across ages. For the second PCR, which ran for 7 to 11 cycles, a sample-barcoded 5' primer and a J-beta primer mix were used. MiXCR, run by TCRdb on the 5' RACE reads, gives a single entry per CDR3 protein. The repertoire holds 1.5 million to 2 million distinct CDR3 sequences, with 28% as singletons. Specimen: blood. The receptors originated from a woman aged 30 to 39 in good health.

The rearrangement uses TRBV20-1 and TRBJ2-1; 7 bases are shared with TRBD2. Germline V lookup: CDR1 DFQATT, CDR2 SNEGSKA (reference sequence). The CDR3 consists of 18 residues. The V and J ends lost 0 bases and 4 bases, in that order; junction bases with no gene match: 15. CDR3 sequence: CSAREDSRRAGLYNEQFF. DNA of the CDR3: TGCAGTGCTAGAGAGGACTCAAGACGAGCGGGGTTATACAATGAGCAGTTCTTC.

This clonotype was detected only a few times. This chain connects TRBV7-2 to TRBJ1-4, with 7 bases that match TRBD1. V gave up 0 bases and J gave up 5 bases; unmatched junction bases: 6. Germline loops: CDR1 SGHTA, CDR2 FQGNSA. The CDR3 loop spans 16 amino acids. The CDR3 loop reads CASSLAIGGGNEKLFF. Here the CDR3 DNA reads TGTGCCAGCAGCTTAGCGATAGGAGGGGGCAATGAAAAACTGTTTTTT. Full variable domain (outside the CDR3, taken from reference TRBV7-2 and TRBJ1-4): GAGVSQSPSNKVTEKGKDVELRCDPISGHTALYWYRQSLGQGLEFLIYFQGNSAPDKSGLPSDRFSAERTGGSVSTLTIQRTQQEDSAVYLCASSLAIGGGNEKLFFGSGTQLSVL.

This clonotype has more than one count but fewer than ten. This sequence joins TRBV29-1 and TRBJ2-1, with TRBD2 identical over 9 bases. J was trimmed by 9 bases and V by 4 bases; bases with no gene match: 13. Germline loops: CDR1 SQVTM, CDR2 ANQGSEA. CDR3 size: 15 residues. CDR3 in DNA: TGCAGCGTTGCGCTAGCGGGAAGTAGGTGGTCTGAGCAGTTCTTC. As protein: CSVALAGSRWSEQFF.

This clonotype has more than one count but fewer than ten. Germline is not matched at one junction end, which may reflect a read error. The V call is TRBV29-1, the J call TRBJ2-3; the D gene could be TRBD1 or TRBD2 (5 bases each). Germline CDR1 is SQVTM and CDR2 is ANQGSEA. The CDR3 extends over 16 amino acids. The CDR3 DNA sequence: TGCGGCGTTGATGGTGCTGACCGGGACCCCACAGATACGCAGTATTTT. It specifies CGVDGADRDPTDTQYF.

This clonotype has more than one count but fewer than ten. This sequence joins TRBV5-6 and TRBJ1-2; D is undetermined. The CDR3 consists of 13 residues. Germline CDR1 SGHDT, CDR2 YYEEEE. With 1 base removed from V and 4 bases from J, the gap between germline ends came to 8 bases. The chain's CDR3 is CASSLIHSYGYTF. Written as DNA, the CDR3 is TGTGCCAGCAGCTTGATACATTCCTATGGCTACACCTTC.

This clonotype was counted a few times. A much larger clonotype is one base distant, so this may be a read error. The CDR3 coding sequence is TGTGCCAGCAGCGGGACAGGGACCACTGAAGCTTTCTTT. It translates to CASSGTGTTEAFF. V usage is TRBV2 and J usage is TRBJ1-1; TRBD1 matches at 9 bases. The CDR3 is 13 residues long. J lost 4 bases, V lost 6 bases, and 3 bases had no gene match. Germline V gene data show CDR1 as SNHLY and CDR2 as FYNNEI.

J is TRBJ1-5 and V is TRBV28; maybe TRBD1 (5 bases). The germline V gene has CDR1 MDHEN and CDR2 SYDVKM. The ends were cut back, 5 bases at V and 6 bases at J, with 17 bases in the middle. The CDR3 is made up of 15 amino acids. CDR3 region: CASSRGDRALQPQHF. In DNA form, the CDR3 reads TGTGCCAGCAGTAGGGGAGACCGAGCACTTCAGCCCCAGCATTTT.

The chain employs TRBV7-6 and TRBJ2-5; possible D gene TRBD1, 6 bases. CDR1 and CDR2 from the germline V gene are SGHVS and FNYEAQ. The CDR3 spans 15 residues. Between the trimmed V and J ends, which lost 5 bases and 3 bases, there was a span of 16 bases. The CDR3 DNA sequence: TGTGCCAGCAGCCTCAATACGGCAGGGGAAGAGACCCAGTACTTC. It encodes CASSLNTAGEETQYF.

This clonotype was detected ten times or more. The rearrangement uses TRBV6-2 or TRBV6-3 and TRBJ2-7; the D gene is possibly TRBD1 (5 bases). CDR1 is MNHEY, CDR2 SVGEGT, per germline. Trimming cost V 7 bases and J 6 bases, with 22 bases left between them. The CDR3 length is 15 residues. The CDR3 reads CASKDRDRGPSEQYF. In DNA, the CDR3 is TGTGCCAGCAAAGACAGAGACAGAGGCCCCTCCGAGCAGTACTTC.

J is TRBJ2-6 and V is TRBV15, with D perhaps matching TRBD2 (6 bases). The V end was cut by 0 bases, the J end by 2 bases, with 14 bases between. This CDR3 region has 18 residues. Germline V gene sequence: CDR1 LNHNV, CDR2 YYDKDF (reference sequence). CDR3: CATSRDRTWGAGANVLTF. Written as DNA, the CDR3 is TGTGCCACCAGCAGAGACCGGACTTGGGGGGCTGGGGCCAACGTCCTGACTTTC.

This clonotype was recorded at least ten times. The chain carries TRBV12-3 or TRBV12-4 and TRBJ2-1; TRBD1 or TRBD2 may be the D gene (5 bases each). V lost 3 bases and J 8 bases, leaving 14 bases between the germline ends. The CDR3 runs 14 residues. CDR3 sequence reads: CASSFVRGSDEQFF. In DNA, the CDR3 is TGTGCCAGCAGTTTTGTGAGGGGAAGCGATGAGCAGTTCTTC.

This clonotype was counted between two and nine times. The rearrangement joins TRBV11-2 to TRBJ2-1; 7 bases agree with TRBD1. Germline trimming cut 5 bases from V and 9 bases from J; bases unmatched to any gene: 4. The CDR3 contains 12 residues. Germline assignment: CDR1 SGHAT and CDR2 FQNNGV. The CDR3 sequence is CASSETGLEQFF. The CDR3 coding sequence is TGTGCCAGCAGCGAGACAGGGCTTGAGCAGTTCTTC.

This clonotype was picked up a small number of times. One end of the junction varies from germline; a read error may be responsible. In DNA form, the CDR3 reads TGTGTCAGCAGATATATAGGACAAGAGACCCAGTACTTC. Its protein is CVSRYIGQETQYF. The chain has TRBV12-3 or TRBV12-4 and TRBJ2-5; no firm D call. CDR3 length: 13 amino acids.

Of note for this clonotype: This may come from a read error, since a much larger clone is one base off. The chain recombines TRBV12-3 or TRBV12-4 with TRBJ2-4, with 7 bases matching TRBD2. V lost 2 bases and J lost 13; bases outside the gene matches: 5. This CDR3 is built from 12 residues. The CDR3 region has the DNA TGTGCCAGCAGTTTATCCGAAGCGGGGCAGTACTTC. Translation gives CASSLSEAGQYF.

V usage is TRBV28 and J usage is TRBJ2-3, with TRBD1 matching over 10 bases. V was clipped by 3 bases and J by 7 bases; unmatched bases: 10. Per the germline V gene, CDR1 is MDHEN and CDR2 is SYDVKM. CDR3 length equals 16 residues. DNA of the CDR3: TGTGCCAGCAGTTTTCTCGCGGGACAGGGGAGGAATACGCAGTATTTT. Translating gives CASSFLAGQGRNTQYF.